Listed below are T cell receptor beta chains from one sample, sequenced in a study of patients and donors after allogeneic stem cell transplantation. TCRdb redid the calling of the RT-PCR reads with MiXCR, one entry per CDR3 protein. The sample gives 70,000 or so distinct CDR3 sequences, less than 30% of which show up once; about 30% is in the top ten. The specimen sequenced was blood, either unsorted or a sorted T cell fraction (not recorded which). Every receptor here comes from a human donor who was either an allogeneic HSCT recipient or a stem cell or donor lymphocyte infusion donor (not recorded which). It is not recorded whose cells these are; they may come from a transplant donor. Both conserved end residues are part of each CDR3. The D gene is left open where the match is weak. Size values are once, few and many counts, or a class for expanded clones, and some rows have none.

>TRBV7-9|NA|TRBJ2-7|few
CASSSDSQIRYEQYF
TGTGCCAGCAGCTCCGACAGCCAGATACGATACGAGCAGTACTTC
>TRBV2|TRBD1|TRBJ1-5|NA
CASSKTGVGNQPQHF
TGTGCCAGCAGTAAAACAGGGGTCGGCAATCAGCCCCAGCATTTT
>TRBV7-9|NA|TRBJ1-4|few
CASSAGLPLEKLFF
TGTGCCAGCAGCGCCGGACTCCCACTTGAAAAACTGTTTTTT
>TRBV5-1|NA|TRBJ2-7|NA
CASSEFSSYEQYF
TGCGCCAGCAGCGAGTTTTCGTCCTACGAGCAGTACTTC
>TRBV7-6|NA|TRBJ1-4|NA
CASSLRQNEKLFF
TGTGCCAGCAGCTTGAGACAGAATGAAAAACTGTTTTTT
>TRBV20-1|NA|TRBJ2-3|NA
CSASIGDTQYF
TGCAGTGCTAGTATCGGAGATACGCAGTATTTT
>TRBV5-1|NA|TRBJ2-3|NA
CASSFIANTDTQYF
TGCGCCAGCAGCTTCATTGCAAATACAGATACGCAGTATTTT
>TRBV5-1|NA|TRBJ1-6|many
CASSLDGNSPLHF
TGCGCCAGCAGCCTGGACGGAAATTCACCCCTCCACTTT
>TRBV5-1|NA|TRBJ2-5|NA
CASSWGRSQETQYF
TGCGCCAGCAGCTGGGGACGGTCACAAGAGACCCAGTACTTC
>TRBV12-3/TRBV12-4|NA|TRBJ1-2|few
CASSLHELPNYGYTF
TGTGCCAGCAGTTTGCACGAATTACCCAACTATGGCTACACCTTC
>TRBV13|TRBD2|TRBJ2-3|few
CASSILAFPSTDTQYF
TGTGCCAGCAGCATACTAGCGTTTCCTAGCACAGATACGCAGTATTTT
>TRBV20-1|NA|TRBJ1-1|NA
CSASLWNTEAFF
TGCAGTGCTAGTCTTTGGAACACTGAAGCTTTCTTT
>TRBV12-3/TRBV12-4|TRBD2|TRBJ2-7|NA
CASSLTSAWVPYEQYF
TGTGCCAGCAGTCTTACTAGCGCCTGGGTCCCCTACGAGCAGTACTTC
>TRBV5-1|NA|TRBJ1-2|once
CASRGAAPNYGYTF
TGCGCCAGCAGAGGGGCAGCTCCTAACTATGGCTACACCTTC
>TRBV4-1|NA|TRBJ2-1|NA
CASSQDPAPGAYNEQFF
TGCGCCAGCAGCCAAGATCCGGCCCCGGGGGCCTACAATGAGCAGTTCTTC
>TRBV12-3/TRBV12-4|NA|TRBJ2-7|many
CASSYQGTYEQYF
TGTGCCAGCAGTTACCAGGGAACCTACGAGCAGTACTTC
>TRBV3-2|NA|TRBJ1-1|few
CASSHNNSGGLIPEAFF
TGTGCCAGCAGCCACAATAACTCAGGGGGGTTAATCCCTGAAGCTTTCTTT
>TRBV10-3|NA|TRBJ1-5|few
CAISEGGLQPQHF
TGTGCCATCAGTGAGGGAGGGCTCCAGCCCCAGCATTTT
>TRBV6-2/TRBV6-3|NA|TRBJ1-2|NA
CASSRTGYTF
TGTGCCAGCAGTCGGACCGGCTACACCTTC
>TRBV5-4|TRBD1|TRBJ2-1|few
CASSKDRDNEQFF
TGTGCCAGCAGCAAGGACAGGGACAATGAGCAGTTCTTC
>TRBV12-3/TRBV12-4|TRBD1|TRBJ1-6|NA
CASSLARTGNSPLHF
TGTGCCAGCAGTTTAGCGCGGACAGGGAATTCACCCCTCCACTTT
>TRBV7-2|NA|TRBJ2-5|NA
CASSSGTSQETQYF
TGTGCCAGCAGCTCAGGGACTTCTCAAGAGACCCAGTACTTC
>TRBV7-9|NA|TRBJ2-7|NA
CASSPQANGDEQYF
TGTGCCAGCAGCCCGCAGGCGAACGGGGACGAGCAGTACTTC
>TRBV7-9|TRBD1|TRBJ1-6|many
CASSFGTEAHF
TGTGCCAGCAGCTTCGGGACAGAAGCCCACTTT
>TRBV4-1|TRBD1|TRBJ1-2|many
CASSQEGQGNYGYTF
TGCGCCAGCAGCCAAGAGGGACAGGGGAACTATGGCTACACCTTC
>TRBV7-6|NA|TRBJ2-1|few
CASSLVQSLNEQFF
TGTGCCAGCAGCTTAGTACAGTCGTTAAATGAGCAGTTCTTC
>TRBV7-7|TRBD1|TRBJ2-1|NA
CASSSGQGRGEQFF
TGTGCCAGCAGCTCCGGACAGGGTAGGGGTGAGCAGTTCTTC
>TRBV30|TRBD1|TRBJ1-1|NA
CAWSVQGGATEAFF
TGTGCCTGGAGTGTTCAGGGGGGAGCCACTGAAGCTTTCTTT
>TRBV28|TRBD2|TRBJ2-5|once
CASNPSGTRFQETQYF
TGTGCCAGCAACCCCTCAGGGACTAGGTTCCAGGAGACCCAGTACTTC
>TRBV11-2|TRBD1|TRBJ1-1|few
CASSSGQGAFF
TGTGCCAGCAGCTCGGGACAGGGAGCTTTCTTT
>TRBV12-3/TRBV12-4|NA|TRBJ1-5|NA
CASSLGSLSPQHF
TGTGCCAGCAGTTTAGGGTCGCTATCTCCCCAGCATTTT
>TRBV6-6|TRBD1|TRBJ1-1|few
CASSYTRTGDTEAFF
TGTGCCAGCAGTTACACCCGGACAGGGGACACTGAAGCTTTCTTT
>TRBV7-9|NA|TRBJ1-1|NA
CASSLGGGRLNTEAFF
TGTGCCAGCAGCTTAGGGGGAGGGAGACTGAACACTGAAGCTTTCTTT
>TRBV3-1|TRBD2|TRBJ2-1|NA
CASSNGLAGAYNEQFF
TGTGCCAGCAGCAACGGACTAGCGGGGGCCTACAATGAGCAGTTCTTC
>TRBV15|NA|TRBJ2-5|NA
CATSRDPRGETQYF
TGTGCCACCAGCAGAGACCCCAGGGGAGAGACCCAGTACTTC
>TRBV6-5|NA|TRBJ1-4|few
CASSPDSIREKLFF
TGTGCCAGCAGTCCCGACAGTATTCGTGAAAAACTGTTTTTT
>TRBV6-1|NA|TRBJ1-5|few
CASSEQGSQPQHF
TGTGCCAGCAGTGAACAGGGCAGTCAGCCCCAGCATTTT
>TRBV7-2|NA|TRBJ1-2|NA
CASSLTPPGGYTF
TGTGCCAGCAGCTTGACACCGCCCGGTGGCTACACCTTC
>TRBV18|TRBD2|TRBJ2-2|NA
CASSPLGGLAGAYANTGELFF
TGTGCCAGCTCACCACTGGGGGGTCTAGCGGGAGCCTACGCGAACACCGGGGAGCTGTTTTTT
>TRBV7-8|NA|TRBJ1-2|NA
CASSLTTALNYGYTF
TGTGCCAGCAGCTTAACAACAGCACTTAACTATGGCTACACCTTC
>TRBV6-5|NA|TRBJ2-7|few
CASSSDRGYEQYF
TGTGCCAGCAGTTCGGACAGAGGATACGAGCAGTACTTC
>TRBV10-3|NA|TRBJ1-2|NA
CAIGTGGNYGYTF
TGTGCCATCGGGACGGGAGGCAACTATGGCTACACCTTC
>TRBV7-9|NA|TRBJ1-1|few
CASSHGPGLETQNTEAFF
TGTGCCAGCAGCCATGGTCCGGGGCTCGAAACCCAGAACACTGAAGCTTTCTTT
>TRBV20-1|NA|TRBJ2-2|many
CSARGFANTGELFF
TGCAGTGCTAGAGGCTTCGCGAACACCGGGGAGCTGTTTTTT